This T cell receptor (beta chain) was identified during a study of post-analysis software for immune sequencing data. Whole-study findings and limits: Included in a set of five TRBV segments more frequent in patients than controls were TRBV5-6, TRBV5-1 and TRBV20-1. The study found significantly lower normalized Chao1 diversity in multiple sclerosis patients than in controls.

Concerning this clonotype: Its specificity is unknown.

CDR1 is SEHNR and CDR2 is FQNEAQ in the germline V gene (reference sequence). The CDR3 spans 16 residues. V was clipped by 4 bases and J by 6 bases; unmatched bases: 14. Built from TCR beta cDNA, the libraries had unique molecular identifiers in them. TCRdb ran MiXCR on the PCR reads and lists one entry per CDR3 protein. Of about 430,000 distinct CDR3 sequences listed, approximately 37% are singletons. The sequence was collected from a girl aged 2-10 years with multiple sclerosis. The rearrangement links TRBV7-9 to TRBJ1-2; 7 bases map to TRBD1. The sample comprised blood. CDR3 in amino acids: CASSWRDRQGTDGYTF. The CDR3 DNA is TGTGCCAGCAGCTGGCGAGACAGACAGGGTACCGATGGCTACACCTTC.